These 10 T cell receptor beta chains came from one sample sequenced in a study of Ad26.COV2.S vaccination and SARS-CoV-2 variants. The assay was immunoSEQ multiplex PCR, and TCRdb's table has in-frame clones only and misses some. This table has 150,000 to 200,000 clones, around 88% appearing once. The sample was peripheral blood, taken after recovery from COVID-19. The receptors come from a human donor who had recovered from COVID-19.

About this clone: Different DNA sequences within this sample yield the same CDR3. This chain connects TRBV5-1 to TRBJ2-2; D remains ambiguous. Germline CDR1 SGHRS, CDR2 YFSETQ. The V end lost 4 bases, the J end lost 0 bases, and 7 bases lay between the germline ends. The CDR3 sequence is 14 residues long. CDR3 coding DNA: TGCGCCAGCAGCCCGGACCCGAACACCGGGGAGCTGTTTTTT. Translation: CASSPDPNTGELFF.

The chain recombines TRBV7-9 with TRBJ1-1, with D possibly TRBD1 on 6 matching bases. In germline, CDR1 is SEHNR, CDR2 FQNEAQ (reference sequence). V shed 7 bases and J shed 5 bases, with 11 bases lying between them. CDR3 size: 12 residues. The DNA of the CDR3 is TGTGCCAGCAAGCACAGGGTTACTGAAGCTTTCTTT. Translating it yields CASKHRVTEAFF. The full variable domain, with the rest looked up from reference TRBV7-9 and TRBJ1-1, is DTGVSQNPRHKITKRGQNVTFRCDPISEHNRLYWYRQTLGQGPEFLTYFQNEAQLEKSRLLSDRFSAERPKGSFSTLEIQRTEQGDSAMYLCASKHRVTEAFFGQGTRLTVV.

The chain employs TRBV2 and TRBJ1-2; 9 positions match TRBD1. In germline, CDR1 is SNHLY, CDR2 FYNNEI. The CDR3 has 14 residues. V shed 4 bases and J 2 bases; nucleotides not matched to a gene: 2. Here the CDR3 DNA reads TGTGCCAGCAGTGCGACAGGGGGGAACTATGGCTACACCTTC. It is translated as CASSATGGNYGYTF.

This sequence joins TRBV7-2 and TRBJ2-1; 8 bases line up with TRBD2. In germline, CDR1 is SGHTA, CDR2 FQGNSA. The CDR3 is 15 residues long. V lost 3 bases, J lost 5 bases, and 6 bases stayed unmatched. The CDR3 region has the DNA TGTGCCAGCAGCTTCCAGATAGCGGGGAACAATGAGCAGTTCTTC. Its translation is CASSFQIAGNNEQFF.

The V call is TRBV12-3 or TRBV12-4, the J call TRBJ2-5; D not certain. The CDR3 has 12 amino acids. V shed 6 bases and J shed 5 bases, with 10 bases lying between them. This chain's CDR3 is CASREGPETQYF. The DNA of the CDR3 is TGTGCCAGCAGGGAAGGGCCTGAGACCCAGTACTTC.

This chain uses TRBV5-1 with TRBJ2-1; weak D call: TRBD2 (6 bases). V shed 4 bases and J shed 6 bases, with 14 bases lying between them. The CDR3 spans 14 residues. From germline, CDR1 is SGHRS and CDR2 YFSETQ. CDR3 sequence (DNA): TGCGCCAGCAGCGGGGGACTCCGAGGCAATGAGCAGTTCTTC. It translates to CASSGGLRGNEQFF.

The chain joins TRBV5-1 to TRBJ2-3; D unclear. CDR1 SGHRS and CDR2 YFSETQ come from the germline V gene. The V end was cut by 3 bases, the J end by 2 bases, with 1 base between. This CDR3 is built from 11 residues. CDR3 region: CASSYTDTQYF. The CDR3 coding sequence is TGCGCCAGCAGCTACACAGATACGCAGTATTTT.

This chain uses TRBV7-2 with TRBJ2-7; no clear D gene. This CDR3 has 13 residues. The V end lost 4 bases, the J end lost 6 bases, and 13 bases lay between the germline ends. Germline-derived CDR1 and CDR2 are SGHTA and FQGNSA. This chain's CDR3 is CASSSQWVGEQYF. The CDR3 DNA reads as TGTGCCAGCAGCTCACAATGGGTTGGCGAGCAGTACTTC.

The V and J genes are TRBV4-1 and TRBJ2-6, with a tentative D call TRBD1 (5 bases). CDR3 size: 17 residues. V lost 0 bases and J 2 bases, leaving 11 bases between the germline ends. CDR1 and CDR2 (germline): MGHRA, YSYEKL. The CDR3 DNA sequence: TGCGCCAGCAGCCAAGATGGGGCAGGGCCTGGGGCCAACGTCCTGACTTTC. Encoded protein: CASSQDGAGPGANVLTF.

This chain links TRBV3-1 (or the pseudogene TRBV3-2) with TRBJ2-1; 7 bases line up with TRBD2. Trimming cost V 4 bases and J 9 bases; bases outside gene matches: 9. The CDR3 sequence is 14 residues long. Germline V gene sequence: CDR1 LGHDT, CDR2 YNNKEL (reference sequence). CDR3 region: CASSRVRGRGEQFF. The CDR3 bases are TGTGCCAGCAGCCGAGTAAGAGGGAGGGGTGAGCAGTTCTTC.